This T cell receptor beta chain was documented in a study of blood T cell repertoires in COVID-19. Across the whole study: The analysed material was cDNA or gDNA that came from T cells, B-cell-depleted T cells, or PBMCs.

Individuals drawn from around 24 US areas were roughly 18 to 100 years old. Participants were placed into cohorts based on the clinical history they reported. How the authors handled the data: Amplified reference gene primers provided the basis for estimating nucleated cell counts. TCRdb's copy holds only in-frame clones and misses some; the assay was immunoSEQ multiplex PCR. That table supplies the V and J calls and clone size; D and trimming were determined from the DNA. The table has under 150,000 clones, roughly 80% seen once. Germline V CDR1 and CDR2: SGHVS, FNYEAQ. Trimming at V came to 5 bases and at J to 9 bases, leaving 6 bases not matched to a gene. This CDR3 spans 12 amino acids.

The TCR comes from a man aged 25-45 years who had recovered from COVID-19. The sample taken for sequencing was PBMCs or T cells enriched from blood (not recorded which). V usage is TRBV7-6 and J usage is TRBJ2-5, with TRBD2 identical over 7 bases. The CDR3 nucleotides read TGTGCCAGCAGCCCCGCGGGGGTCCCCCAGTACTTC. It codes for CASSPAGVPQYF.